Each of the 25 T cell receptor beta chains below was sequenced from the same sample in a study of T cell clonotyping in hematopoietic cell transplantation. Method: immunoSEQ multiplex PCR; TCRdb's copy keeps in-frame clones and lacks some. The profile covers about 900 clones, with over 90% appearing a single time and 5% to 7.5% taken by the ten largest. The sample was peripheral blood mononuclear cells, taken 180 days after allogeneic stem cell transplant. The origin of the receptors is a male patient between 55 and 70 years old who had an allogeneic stem cell transplant from an unrelated donor, so T cells may come from the graft donor. Some clones in this sample may be carry-over from other donors' samples.

In DNA, the CDR3 is TGCAGTGGGGGTTTCACTGAAGCTTTCTTT. Its protein product is CSGGFTEAFF. This chain uses TRBV20-1 with TRBJ1-1; D unresolved. Trimming removed 7 bases from V and 4 bases from J, with 7 bases in between. CDR1 is DFQATT and CDR2 is SNEGSKA in the germline V gene (reference sequence). The CDR3 runs 10 residues.

This clone showed up just once. V usage is TRBV30 and J usage is TRBJ2-5, with 8 positions matching TRBD2. Trimming removed 5 bases from V and 2 bases from J; junction bases left unmatched: 10. The CDR3 totals 15 residues. CDR1 is GTSNPN and CDR2 is SVGIG in the germline V gene (reference sequence). CDR3 nucleotide sequence: TGTGCCTGGGATAAGGGGCTAGCGGGTCAAGAGACCCAGTACTTC. This encodes CAWDKGLAGQETQYF.

This chain connects TRBV5-1 to TRBJ2-1; TRBD1 is a possible D gene (7 bases). Trimming shortened V by 4 bases and J by 6 bases, and 20 bases separated the two germline ends. The germline V gene has CDR1 SGHRS and CDR2 YFSETQ. This CDR3 is built from 16 residues. CDR3 DNA sequence: TGCGCCAGCAGCCCCCGTACTCCCCAGGGGGGCAATGAGCAGTTCTTC. Protein product: CASSPRTPQGGNEQFF.

This sequence joins TRBV27 and TRBJ2-7; TRBD1 agrees at 7 bases. The CDR3 loop spans 14 amino acids. V was pared by 5 bases and J by 6 bases, with 10 bases of the junction left unmatched. The germline V gene has CDR1 MNHEY and CDR2 SMNVEV (reference sequence). DNA of the CDR3: TGTGCCAGCAGTCCCCAGACAGGGTCCGGCGAGCAGTACTTC. It yields the protein CASSPQTGSGEQYF.

The genes are TRBV7-9 and TRBJ2-1, with D possibly matching TRBD1 (6 bases). V lost 2 bases and J lost 6, with 14 bases in between. Germline-derived CDR1 and CDR2 are SEHNR and FQNEAQ (reference sequence). The CDR3 consists of 15 residues. CDR3 sequence: CASSLWGRKGNEQFF. For the CDR3, the DNA is TGTGCCAGCAGCTTATGGGGGCGAAAGGGCAATGAGCAGTTCTTC. The entire variable domain, with the rest obtained from reference TRBV7-9 and TRBJ2-1, is as follows: DTGVSQNPRHKITKRGQNVTFRCDPISEHNRLYWYRQTLGQGPEFLTYFQNEAQLEKSRLLSDRFSAERPKGSFSTLEIQRTEQGDSAMYLCASSLWGRKGNEQFFGPGTRLTVL.

The rearrangement links TRBV9 to TRBJ2-1; 9 bases match TRBD1. The germline gives CDR1 SGDLS, CDR2 YYNGEE. The CDR3 spans 19 residues. The trim removed 4 bases at V and 2 bases at J, leaving 16 bases unmatched. Here the CDR3 reads CASSTPSTGRQGAYNEQFF. Here the CDR3 DNA reads TGTGCCAGCAGCACCCCCAGTACGGGGCGACAGGGGGCCTACAATGAGCAGTTCTTC.

CDR3 sequence (DNA): TGTGCCAGCTCACCCAGCGGGAGGCCCTACTACGAGCAGTACTTC. Translating it yields CASSPSGRPYYEQYF. The chain recombines TRBV18 with TRBJ2-7; 9 positions match TRBD2. Germline CDR1 is KGHSH and CDR2 is LQKENI. There are 15 residues in the CDR3. V was clipped by 3 bases and J by 3 bases; unmatched bases: 6. Full variable domain (remainder filled in from reference TRBV18 and TRBJ2-7): NAGVMQNPRHLVRRRGQEARLRCSPMKGHSHVYWYRQLPEEGLKFMVYLQKENIIDESGMPKERFSAEFPKEGPSILRIQQVVRGDSAAYFCASSPSGRPYYEQYFGPGTRLTVT.

Remarks on this clone: Germline and junction disagree at one end, which may indicate a read error. V is TRBV4-1 and J is TRBJ2-5; D is unclear. There are 16 residues in the CDR3. The germline CDR1 and CDR2 sequences are MGHRA and YSYEKL. DNA for the CDR3: TGCGCCAGCAGCCAAGAACCCGGCCCGTGGGGTGAGAACCAGTACTTC. Protein sequence: CASSQEPGPWGENQYF.

The CDR3 region is CASGQSGAETQYF. In DNA form, the CDR3 reads TGTGCCAGCGGTCAATCGGGGGCAGAGACCCAGTACTTC. V gene TRBV28 combines with J gene TRBJ2-5; D is possibly TRBD1 or TRBD2 (6 bases each). CDR3 length equals 13 residues. Trimming cost V 8 bases and J 4 bases, with 14 bases left between them. Germline assignment: CDR1 MDHEN and CDR2 SYDVKM.

This clone was detected once. The chain employs TRBV5-6 and TRBJ2-5; D may match TRBD1 or TRBD2 (5 bases each). CDR1 is SGHDT and CDR2 is YYEEEE in the germline V gene. The CDR3 is 14 amino acids. Trimming stripped 0 bases from V and 1 base from J, with 7 bases between. The CDR3 spells CASSLGGTQETQYF. CDR3 coding DNA: TGTGCCAGCAGCTTGGGGGGGACCCAAGAGACCCAGTACTTC.

Notes on this clone: Mismatch with germline at one junction end may stem from a read error. The CDR3 loop is CASREDRTGSIRMNTEAFF. As DNA, the CDR3 is TGTGCCAGCAGGGAAGATAGGACAGGGTCGATAAGAATGAACACTGAAGCTTTCTTT. This chain connects TRBV2 to TRBJ1-1; 8 bases fit TRBD1. Germline lookup yields CDR1 SNHLY and CDR2 FYNNEI. This CDR3 comprises 19 residues.

The chain is built from TRBV6-1 and TRBJ1-1, with no clear D. The CDR3 has 13 residues. Between the trimmed V and J ends, which lost 3 bases and 3 bases, there was a span of 8 bases. The germline CDR1 and CDR2 sequences are MNHNS and SASEGT. The CDR3 bases are TGTGCCAGCAGTGAGGTGTCGTACACTGAAGCTTTCTTT. Its protein is CASSEVSYTEAFF.

The chain combines TRBV4-2 with TRBJ2-1, with 9 bases that match TRBD2. Germline V gives CDR1 LGHNA, CDR2 YNFKEQ. The CDR3 length is 16 residues. With 4 bases clipped from V and 6 bases from J, the junction kept 10 bases outside the gene matches. CDR3 sequence: CASSPRHSGSSNEQFF. Written as DNA, the CDR3 is TGTGCCAGCAGCCCCCGTCATAGCGGGAGTTCCAATGAGCAGTTCTTC.

The chain is built from TRBV5-4 and TRBJ2-1; TRBD2 matches 8 bases. CDR3 length equals 15 residues. V lost 2 bases, J lost 0 bases, and 1 base stayed unmatched. The germline V gene has CDR1 SGHNT and CDR2 YYREEE (reference sequence). DNA for the CDR3: TGTGCCAGCAGCTTACTAGCGGACTCCTACAATGAGCAGTTCTTC. Residues: CASSLLADSYNEQFF.

The gene calls are TRBV30 and TRBJ2-1; D might be TRBD2 (5 bases). The germline CDR1 and CDR2 sequences are GTSNPN and SVGIG (reference sequence). The CDR3 sequence is 12 residues long. V shed 0 bases and J shed 8 bases, with 8 bases lying between them. CDR3 in DNA: TGTGCCTGGAGTGTGGGAGCCTATGAGCAGTTCTTC. This gives the protein CAWSVGAYEQFF.

The chain employs TRBV5-6 and TRBJ1-1; D gene uncertain. CDR3 length: 14 amino acids. CDR1 SGHDT and CDR2 YYEEEE come from the germline V gene. Trimming shortened V by 2 bases and J by 10 bases, and 18 bases separated the two germline ends. The CDR3 DNA follows: TGTGCCAGCAGCTTCGCTTCTAGTAGGGTAGCAGCTTTCTTT. The encoded protein is CASSFASSRVAAFF.

The J gene is TRBJ2-5, the V gene TRBV5-1, with D unclear. CDR1 is SGHRS and CDR2 is YFSETQ in the germline V gene. Trimming removed 2 bases at V and 5 bases at J, with 10 bases between. The CDR3 has 13 residues. In DNA form, the CDR3 reads TGCGCCAGCAGCTTAGACGCTGGCGAGACCCAGTACTTC. Amino acid sequence: CASSLDAGETQYF.

The chain has TRBV7-9 and TRBJ2-3; either TRBD1 or TRBD2 may fit D (5 bases each). V gave up 3 bases and J gave up 2 bases, with 18 bases separating them. Germline CDR1 SEHNR, CDR2 FQNEAQ (reference sequence). The CDR3 spans 17 residues. The CDR3 loop is CASSFYPRREFTDTQYF. In DNA form, the CDR3 reads TGTGCCAGCAGCTTTTACCCCCGCAGGGAGTTCACAGATACGCAGTATTTT.

The J gene is TRBJ1-5, the V gene TRBV10-1, with D unclear. The CDR3 runs to 13 residues. V gave up 4 bases and J gave up 6 bases, with 10 bases separating them. Germline lookup yields CDR1 WNHNN and CDR2 SYGVQD (reference sequence). CDR3 bases: TGCGCCAGCAGTGTGCAAGGCGCTCAGCCCCAGCATTTT. It encodes CASSVQGAQPQHF.

V gene TRBV28 combines with J gene TRBJ1-2, with 7 bases aligning to TRBD1. Trimming removed 6 bases from V and 8 bases from J; junction bases left unmatched: 9. Germline lookup yields CDR1 MDHEN and CDR2 SYDVKM. This CDR3 has 13 residues. The DNA for the CDR3 is TGTGCCAGCAGCTCTACGCCAGGGGGAGGCTACACCTTC. As protein: CASSSTPGGGYTF.

V usage is TRBV7-9 and J usage is TRBJ1-1; no firm D call. V was trimmed by 3 bases and J by 4 bases, leaving 9 bases between them. Germline V gene sequence: CDR1 SEHNR, CDR2 FQNEAQ (reference sequence). The CDR3 consists of 13 residues. CDR3 DNA sequence: TGTGCCAGCAGCTTCCGGGAAATCACTGAAGCTTTCTTT. It encodes CASSFREITEAFF.

This chain's CDR3 is CASSQALTGELFF. Written as DNA, the CDR3 is TGCGCCAGCAGCCAAGCGCTCACCGGGGAGCTGTTTTTT. The chain recombines TRBV4-3 with TRBJ2-2; D is uncertain. Germline V CDR1 and CDR2: LGHNA, YSLEER. V was clipped by 1 base and J by 4 bases, with 4 bases between them. The CDR3 is 13 residues long.

The chain is built from TRBV7-9 and TRBJ2-7, with 8 bases aligning to TRBD1. This CDR3 is built from 15 residues. Trimming cost V 5 bases and J 3 bases; bases outside gene matches: 9. The V gene's germline CDR1 is SEHNR and CDR2 FQNEAQ (reference sequence). The DNA of the CDR3 is TGTGCCAGCAGCACCGGACAGGGTGGGGACTACGAGCAGTACTTC. It is translated as CASSTGQGGDYEQYF.

The rearrangement joins TRBV6-6 to TRBJ1-1, with D uncertain. CDR3 length: 12 residues. Germline CDR1 is MNHNY and CDR2 is SVGAGI (reference sequence). V was trimmed by 2 bases and J by 6 bases, leaving 7 bases between them. CDR3 nucleotide sequence: TGTGCCAGCAGTTACGGGGTCTCTGAAGCTTTCTTT. It translates to CASSYGVSEAFF.

This clone was picked up one time. V usage is TRBV11-2 and J usage is TRBJ1-1; a possible D gene is TRBD1 (5 bases). CDR1 is SGHAT and CDR2 is FQNNGV in the germline V gene. V shed 3 bases and J shed 6 bases, with 14 bases lying between them. The CDR3 is made up of 14 amino acids. The CDR3 nucleotides are TGTGCCAGCAGCTTGCAGGGTCTTGGCGCTGAAGCTTTCTTT. Its protein is CASSLQGLGAEAFF.